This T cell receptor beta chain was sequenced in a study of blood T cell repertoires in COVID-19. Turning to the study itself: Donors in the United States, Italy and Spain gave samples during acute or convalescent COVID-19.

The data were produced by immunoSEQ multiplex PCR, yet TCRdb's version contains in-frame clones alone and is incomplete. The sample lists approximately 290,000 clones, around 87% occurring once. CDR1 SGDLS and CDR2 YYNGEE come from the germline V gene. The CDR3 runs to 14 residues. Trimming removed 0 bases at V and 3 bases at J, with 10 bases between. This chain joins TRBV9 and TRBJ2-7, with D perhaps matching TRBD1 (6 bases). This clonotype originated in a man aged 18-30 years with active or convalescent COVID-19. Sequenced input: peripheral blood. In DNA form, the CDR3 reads TGTGCCAGCAGCGTAGACGGCAGGGGCTACGAGCAGTACTTC. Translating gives CASSVDGRGYEQYF.